These 4 T cell receptor beta chains were sequenced from one sample in a study of cytomegalovirus exposure and HLA in healthy donors. 60 Vbeta and 13 Jbeta primers were used in PCR. Sequencing was performed with immunoSEQ multiplex PCR; in TCRdb, only in-frame clones are kept and a portion is missing. The sample holds approximately 150,000 clones; 65% to 85% are singletons and the top ten take more than 1.2%. Sequences were obtained from PBMCs. These receptors originate from a man between 60 and 75 years old in good health and CMV-seronegative.

Comments on this clone: Compared with germline, one end of the junction differs, possibly owing to a read error. The chain links TRBV7-2 to TRBJ1-1; D remains unclear. CDR1 is SGHTA and CDR2 is FQGNSA in the germline V gene. The CDR3 has 15 amino acids. Here the CDR3 DNA reads TGTGCCGGCAGCTTAGGGTCCCGGAGGAACACTGAAGCTTTCTTT. This translates into CAGSLGSRRNTEAFF.

This clone was detected only a few times. The V gene is TRBV6-6, the J gene TRBJ1-1; 9 bases agree with TRBD1. Trimming took 2 bases from V and 4 from J; bases not matched to a gene: 5. The CDR3 covers 15 residues. Per the germline V gene, CDR1 is MNHNY and CDR2 is SVGAGI (reference sequence). The CDR3 loop is CASSYPAGQGTEAFF. The CDR3, as DNA: TGTGCCAGCAGTTACCCAGCGGGACAGGGCACTGAAGCTTTCTTT.

This rearrangement joins TRBV4-1 to TRBJ2-7; 7 bases agree with TRBD1. J gave up 8 bases and V 4 bases, and 11 bases lay outside the gene matches. The CDR3 sequence is 14 residues long. CDR1 is MGHRA, CDR2 YSYEKL, per germline. The DNA of the CDR3 is TGCGCCAGCAGCCCCTTTGAAGGGGGCAAACAGCAGTACTTC. Translated: CASSPFEGGKQQYF.

The chain joins TRBV29-1 to TRBJ1-2, with TRBD1 identical over 8 bases. This CDR3 is 14 amino acids long. Germline V gene lookup returns CDR1 SQVTM and CDR2 ANQGSEA. V lost 2 bases and J lost 3; bases outside the gene matches: 5. This CDR3 reads CSVESPTGDYGYTF. The CDR3 coding sequence is TGCAGCGTTGAATCCCCGACAGGGGACTATGGCTACACCTTC.